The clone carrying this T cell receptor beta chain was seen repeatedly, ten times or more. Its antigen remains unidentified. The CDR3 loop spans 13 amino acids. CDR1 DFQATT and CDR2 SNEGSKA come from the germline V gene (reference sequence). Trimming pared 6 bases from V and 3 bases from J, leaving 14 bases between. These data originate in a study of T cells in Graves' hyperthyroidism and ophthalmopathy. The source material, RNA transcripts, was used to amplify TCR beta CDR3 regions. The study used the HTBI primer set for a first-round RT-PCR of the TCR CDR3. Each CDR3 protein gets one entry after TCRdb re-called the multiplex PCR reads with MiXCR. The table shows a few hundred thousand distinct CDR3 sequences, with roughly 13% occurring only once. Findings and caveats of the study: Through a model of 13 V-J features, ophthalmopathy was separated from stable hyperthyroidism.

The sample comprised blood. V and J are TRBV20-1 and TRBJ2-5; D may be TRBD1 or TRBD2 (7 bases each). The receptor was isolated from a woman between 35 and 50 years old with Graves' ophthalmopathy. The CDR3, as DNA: TGCAGTGCCTCGACAGGGAGGGAAGAGACCCAGTACTTC. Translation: CSASTGREETQYF.